This T cell receptor beta chain was found in a study of blood T cell repertoires in COVID-19. Study-level information: Researchers got acute and convalescent COVID-19 samples from the United States, Italy and Spain. Nucleic acid was either cDNA or gDNA, and it came from T cells, B-cell-depleted T cells, or PBMCs.

In the original processing: Scientists estimated how many nucleated cells there were by amplifying reference gene primers. Sequenced by immunoSEQ multiplex PCR; TCRdb stores in-frame clones only, minus some. D and trimming come from the DNA, and the V and J calls and clone size come from that table. Here the sample spans some 96,000 clones, around four fifths being singletons. Germline V gene data show CDR1 as SGHAT and CDR2 as FQNNGV. With V trimmed by 5 bases and J by 2 bases, 5 bases remained unmatched. The CDR3 runs to 15 residues. Sequenced input: peripheral blood. The origin of this receptor is a man aged 45 to 65 with active or convalescent COVID-19. This chain connects TRBV11-2 to TRBJ2-7, with 11 bases lining up with TRBD2. The CDR3 sequence: CASSDPGLAAYEQYF. CDR3 nucleotide sequence: TGTGCCAGCAGCGACCCGGGACTAGCGGCCTACGAGCAGTACTTC.